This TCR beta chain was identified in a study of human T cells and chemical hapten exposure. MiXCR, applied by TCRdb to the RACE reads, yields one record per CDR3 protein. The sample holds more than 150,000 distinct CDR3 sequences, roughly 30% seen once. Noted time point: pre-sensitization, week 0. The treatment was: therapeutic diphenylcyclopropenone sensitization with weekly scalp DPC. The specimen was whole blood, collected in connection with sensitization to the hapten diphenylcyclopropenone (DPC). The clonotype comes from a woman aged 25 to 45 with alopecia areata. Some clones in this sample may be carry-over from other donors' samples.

The CDR3 reads CASSPQTGLSTDTQYF. In nucleotides, the CDR3 is TGTGCCAGCAGTCCCCAGACAGGTTTAAGCACAGATACGCAGTATTTT. The gene calls are TRBV12-3 or TRBV12-4 and TRBJ2-3, with a weak D call TRBD1 (6 bases). The CDR3 is 16 residues long. The germline V and J ends were trimmed by 5 bases and 0 bases, with 15 bases remaining between them.